This T cell receptor (beta chain) is drawn from a study of identical twins. Trimming cost V 7 bases and J 1 base; bases outside gene matches: 4. Germline V lookup: CDR1 SNHLY, CDR2 FYNNEI. The CDR3 runs to 15 residues. Findings of the study overall: The analysis was cross-sectional rather than longitudinal within donors. With abundant cord blood beta clonotypes, insertions were fewer; memory repertoires showed no such pattern. Where out-of-frame alpha sequences were twin-shared, they showed excess low generation probability.

cDNA carried unique molecular identifiers, and a universal primer site was added by template switching. TCRdb re-analysed the 5' RACE reads in MiXCR, keeping a single row per CDR3 protein. Of 200,000 to 250,000 distinct CDR3 sequences in the sample, 5.5% to 7% were seen once. For this clonotype: What it binds is unknown.

This sample was shared with a second study, whose subject was yellow fever vaccine responses in identical twins.

Sequencing was performed on memory (CD45RO+) T cells sorted from blood. The chain carries TRBV2 and TRBJ2-7; 13 nucleotides match TRBD2. This receptor was identified in a woman aged 18-29 years in good health. CDR3 in amino acids: CASNVLAGGSYEQYF. In DNA, the CDR3 is TGTGCCAGCAACGTACTAGCGGGAGGGTCCTACGAGCAGTACTTC. Based on the CDR3 plus reference TRBV2 and TRBJ2-7, the full variable domain is EPEVTQTPSHQVTQMGQEVILRCVPISNHLYFYWYRQILGQKVEFLVSFYNNEISEKSEIFDDQFSVERPDGSNFTLKIRSTKLEDSAMYFCASNVLAGGSYEQYFGPGTRLTVT.